A selection of T cell receptor beta chains follows, all from one sample in a study of OX40 agonist ivuxolimab in advanced cancers. TCRdb keeps only in-frame clones here, not all; method: immunoSEQ multiplex PCR. The data hold about 61,000 clones, with 91% observed a single time. The sample in question was CD4+ or CD8+ T cells sorted from blood, obtained in a trial of the OX40 agonist ivuxolimab. All receptors come from an adult with an advanced solid tumor such as melanoma, head and neck, liver or kidney cancer. The CDR3 runs from the conserved cysteine through the conserved F or W. Fields, in order: V gene, clone size, J gene, D gene, CDR3 protein, CDR3 DNA. The D gene is left open where the match is weak. Clone sizes are given selectively: once, few, many, or a class where the clone is expanded.

>TRBV4-1|-|TRBJ1-1|-
CASATPNTEAFF
TGCGCCTCAGCAACACCGAACACTGAAGCTTTCTTT
>TRBV2|-|TRBJ1-1|-
CASSEMSNTEAFF
TGTGCCAGCAGTGAAATGTCGAACACTGAAGCTTTCTTT
>TRBV4-1|-|TRBJ2-7|-
CASSQGPDLYEQYF
TGCGCCAGCAGCCAAGGGCCGGATCTCTACGAGCAGTACTTC
>TRBV27|-|TRBJ1-1|TRBD1
CASSATGGGNTEAFF
TGTGCCAGCAGTGCCACAGGGGGAGGGAACACTGAAGCTTTCTTT
>TRBV28|-|TRBJ2-3|TRBD2
CATRLAGGRTDTQYF
TGTGCCACCCGACTAGCGGGGGGGCGTACAGATACGCAGTATTTT
>TRBV6-1|-|TRBJ1-1|-
CASSVLRGVGDTEAFF
TGTGCCAGCAGTGTCCTTCGGGGTGTCGGGGACACTGAAGCTTTCTTT
>TRBV27|-|TRBJ2-1|TRBD1
CASSSSRQGNEQFF
TGTGCCAGCAGTTCCTCGAGACAGGGGAATGAGCAGTTCTTC
>TRBV7-9|-|TRBJ1-1|-
CASSLRAERGTEAFF
TGTGCCAGCAGCTTAAGGGCAGAGCGGGGCACTGAAGCTTTCTTT
>TRBV5-8|-|TRBJ1-2|TRBD1
CASSTGQGGNGYTF
TGTGCCAGCAGCACCGGACAGGGAGGCAATGGCTACACCTTC
>TRBV29-1|-|TRBJ2-7|TRBD1
CSARQGYEQYF
TGCAGCGCCAGACAGGGGTACGAGCAGTACTTC
>TRBV7-9|-|TRBJ2-1|TRBD1
CASSPGTGDTEHEQFF
TGTGCCAGCAGCCCAGGGACAGGGGATACGGAGCATGAGCAGTTCTTC
>TRBV5-6|-|TRBJ2-3|-
CASSLDAGSTDTQYF
TGTGCCAGCAGCTTGGATGCAGGGAGCACAGATACGCAGTATTTT
>TRBV5-6|-|TRBJ1-1|-
CASSLNSGIWAEAFF
TGTGCCAGCAGCTTAAATTCTGGGATATGGGCTGAAGCTTTCTTT
>TRBV13|-|TRBJ1-2|-
CASSPRVGLANYGYTF
TGTGCCAGCAGTCCGCGGGTCGGTCTAGCTAACTATGGCTACACCTTC
>TRBV2|-|TRBJ2-2|TRBD2
CASSELAGDTGELFF
TGTGCCAGCAGTGAGCTAGCGGGGGACACCGGGGAGCTGTTTTTT
>TRBV5-5|few|TRBJ2-3|TRBD2
CASSPWDSGGTDTQYF
TGTGCCAGCAGCCCGTGGGATAGCGGGGGCACAGATACGCAGTATTTT
>TRBV11-2|-|TRBJ2-5|TRBD1
CASRPIQGGWQETQYF
TGTGCCAGCAGACCTATACAGGGGGGATGGCAAGAGACCCAGTACTTC
>TRBV9|-|TRBJ1-1|-
CASQLGELDTEAFF
TGTGCCAGCCAACTCGGAGAGTTGGACACTGAAGCTTTCTTT
>TRBV5-4|-|TRBJ1-1|-
CASSLGGEELSTEAFF
TGTGCCAGCAGCTTGGGGGGGGAGGAGTTGAGCACTGAAGCTTTCTTT
>TRBV19|-|TRBJ2-5|-
CASSTPSKTQYF
TGTGCCAGTAGTACCCCTTCAAAGACCCAGTACTTC
>TRBV5-6|once|TRBJ1-1|-
CASSSIRAEAFF
TGTGCCAGCAGCTCGATCCGGGCTGAAGCTTTCTTT
>TRBV13|-|TRBJ2-5|-
CASSSTEETQYF
TGTGCCAGCAGCTCCACAGAAGAGACCCAGTACTTC
>TRBV27|-|TRBJ2-7|-
CASSFSKGNEQYF
TGTGCCAGCAGTTTTAGTAAGGGGAACGAGCAGTACTTC
>TRBV2|once|TRBJ2-6|-
CASSDRGRYDSGANVLTF
TGTGCCAGCAGTGACAGAGGACGCTATGACTCTGGGGCCAACGTCCTGACTTTC
>TRBV6-1|-|TRBJ1-1|-
CASSEGPKAFLGAFF
TGTGCCAGCAGTGAAGGCCCGAAGGCGTTCTTGGGAGCTTTCTTT
>TRBV5-6|-|TRBJ1-2|-
CASSLADGRGWGNYGYTF
TGTGCCAGCAGCTTGGCGGATGGCAGGGGATGGGGTAACTATGGCTACACCTTC
>TRBV5-5|-|TRBJ2-7|TRBD1
CASSFWTGDYEQYF
TGTGCCAGCAGCTTCTGGACAGGAGACTACGAGCAGTACTTC
>TRBV27|-|TRBJ2-1|TRBD2
CASSSLSGGSYNEQFF
TGTGCCAGCAGTTCTCTTAGCGGGGGGTCCTACAATGAGCAGTTCTTC
>TRBV4-2|-|TRBJ2-1|-
CASSQEGGVEQFF
TGTGCCAGCAGCCAAGAAGGAGGGGTTGAGCAGTTCTTC
>TRBV5-6|once|TRBJ1-1|-
CASSPVSNTEAFF
TGTGCCAGCAGCCCTGTTAGCAACACTGAAGCTTTCTTT
>TRBV11-2|-|TRBJ1-1|-
CASSLNFGNTEAFF
TGTGCCAGCAGCTTGAACTTCGGGAACACTGAAGCTTTCTTT
>TRBV19|-|TRBJ2-2|-
CASTHWGVNTGELFF
TGTGCCAGTACCCATTGGGGGGTGAACACCGGGGAGCTGTTTTTT
>TRBV2|-|TRBJ2-3|-
CASSDTDTQYF
TGTGCCAGCAGTGACACAGATACGCAGTATTTT
>TRBV5-6|-|TRBJ2-7|-
CASSLDGDPSFGQYF
TGTGCCAGCAGCTTGGACGGTGACCCCTCCTTTGGGCAGTACTTC
>TRBV7-2|-|TRBJ1-2|-
CASSGDGGYGYTF
TGTGCCAGCAGCGGGGACGGAGGCTATGGCTACACCTTC
>TRBV25-1|-|TRBJ2-1|TRBD2
CATSIAGVGEQFF
TGTGCCACCAGTATAGCGGGGGTAGGTGAGCAGTTCTTC
>TRBV4-2|once|TRBJ2-5|TRBD2
CASSQELAGTQETQYF
TGTGCCAGCAGCCAAGAACTAGCGGGGACGCAAGAGACCCAGTACTTC
>TRBV5-4|once|TRBJ2-7|-
CASSWVSGYEQYF
TGTGCCAGCAGCTGGGTATCAGGGTACGAGCAGTACTTC
>TRBV7-9|-|TRBJ1-2|-
CASSLALQGGDYGYTF
TGTGCCAGCAGCTTAGCGCTACAGGGCGGAGACTATGGCTACACCTTC
>TRBV6-1|-|TRBJ1-2|-
CASSERAGERYGYTF
TGTGCCAGCAGTGAAAGGGCAGGGGAGCGGTATGGCTACACCTTC
>TRBV19|-|TRBJ1-1|-
CASTWNVGRTEAFF
TGTGCCAGTACCTGGAACGTGGGAAGGACTGAAGCTTTCTTT
>TRBV7-5|-|TRBJ1-6|-
CVRTIWGNGGLHF
TGTGTCAGAACAATTTGGGGCAACGGGGGGCTCCACTTT
>TRBV11-2|-|TRBJ1-2|TRBD1
CASSRGLQGAEGYTF
TGTGCCAGCAGCCGCGGCCTACAGGGGGCGGAGGGCTACACCTTC
>TRBV27|-|TRBJ2-3|TRBD1
CASSPYRGAITDTQYF
TGTGCCAGCAGTCCCTACAGGGGGGCCATCACAGATACGCAGTATTTT
>TRBV4-1|few|TRBJ1-2|-
CASSQRTADLDGYTF
TGCGCCAGCAGCCAAAGGACAGCGGATCTAGATGGCTACACCTTC
>TRBV27|-|TRBJ1-1|-
CASSPFSDTEAFF
TGTGCCAGCAGCCCCTTTAGCGACACTGAAGCTTTCTTT
>TRBV27|-|TRBJ1-5|-
CASSLVWGNQPQHF
TGTGCCAGCAGTTTAGTATGGGGGAATCAGCCCCAGCATTTT
>TRBV29-1|-|TRBJ1-1|-
CSVEDGAEAFF
TGCAGCGTTGAAGATGGGGCTGAAGCTTTCTTT
>TRBV2|-|TRBJ2-7|-
CASSGALYEQYF
TGTGCCAGCAGTGGGGCGCTATACGAGCAGTACTTC
>TRBV6-5|-|TRBJ2-5|-
CASSGLGAIQETQYF
TGTGCCAGCAGCGGGCTCGGGGCGATACAAGAGACCCAGTACTTC
>TRBV29-1|-|TRBJ2-7|TRBD1
CSVEDGTGGDEQYF
TGCAGCGTTGAAGACGGGACAGGGGGAGACGAGCAGTACTTC
>TRBV10-1|-|TRBJ2-7|TRBD1
CASRGTGTYEQYF
TGCGCCAGCAGAGGGACAGGGACCTACGAGCAGTACTTC
>TRBV5-8|few|TRBJ1-5|TRBD1
CASSPPDRAQPQHF
TGTGCCAGCAGCCCCCCGGACAGGGCGCAGCCCCAGCATTTT
>TRBV7-9|-|TRBJ2-3|-
CASSFTDTQYF
TGTGCCAGCAGCTTCACAGATACGCAGTATTTT
>TRBV11-2|-|TRBJ2-7|TRBD2
CASSFGLATEQYF
TGTGCCAGCAGCTTCGGACTAGCAACCGAGCAGTACTTC
>TRBV27|-|TRBJ2-2|-
CASSPLRIGGTGELFF
TGTGCCAGCAGTCCGCTCAGGATAGGCGGCACCGGGGAGCTGTTTTTT
>TRBV15|-|TRBJ2-1|-
CATSDAGVPSGYNEQFF
TGTGCCACCAGCGACGCCGGGGTGCCCTCGGGTTACAATGAGCAGTTCTTC